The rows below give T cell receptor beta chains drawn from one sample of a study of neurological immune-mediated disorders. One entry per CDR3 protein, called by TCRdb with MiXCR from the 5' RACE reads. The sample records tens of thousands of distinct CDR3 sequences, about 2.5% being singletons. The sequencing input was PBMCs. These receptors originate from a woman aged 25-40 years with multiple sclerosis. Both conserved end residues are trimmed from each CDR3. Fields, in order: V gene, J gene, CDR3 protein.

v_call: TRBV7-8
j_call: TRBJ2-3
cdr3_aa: ASSFYAFRGGTDTQY

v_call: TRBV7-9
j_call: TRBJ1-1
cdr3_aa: ASSPQGSATEAF

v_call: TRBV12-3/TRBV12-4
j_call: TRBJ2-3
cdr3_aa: ASSPSVTDTQY

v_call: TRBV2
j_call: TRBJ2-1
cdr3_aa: ASPTGVRKDEQF

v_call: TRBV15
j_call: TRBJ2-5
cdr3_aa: ATSRWKETQY

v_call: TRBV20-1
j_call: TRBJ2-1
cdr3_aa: SEGRGGKSYNEQF

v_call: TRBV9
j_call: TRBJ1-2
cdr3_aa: ASSVEDASYYGYT

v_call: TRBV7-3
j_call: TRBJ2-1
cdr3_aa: ASSLSMNNEQF

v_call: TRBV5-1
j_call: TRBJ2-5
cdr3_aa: ASSQGEVWETQY

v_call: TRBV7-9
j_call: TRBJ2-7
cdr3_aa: ASSLWGREQY

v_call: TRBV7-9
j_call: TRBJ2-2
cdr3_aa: ASSPPGVASPRVGELF

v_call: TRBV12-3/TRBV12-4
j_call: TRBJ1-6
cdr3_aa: ASSRNSPLH

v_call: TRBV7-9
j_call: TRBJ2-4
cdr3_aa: ASSHRTEKAKNIQY

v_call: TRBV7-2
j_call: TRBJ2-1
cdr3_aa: ASSLDWQGAREQF

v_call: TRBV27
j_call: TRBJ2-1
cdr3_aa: ASSLSVVGPLGGQF

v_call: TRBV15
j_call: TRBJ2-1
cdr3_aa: ATSRDLTTRNNEQF

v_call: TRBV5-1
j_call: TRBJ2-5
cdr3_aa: ASSFQGRKETQY

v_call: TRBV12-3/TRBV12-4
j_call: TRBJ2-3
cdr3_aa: ASSISSNTQY

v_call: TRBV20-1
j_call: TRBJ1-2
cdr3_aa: SASRGEDGYT

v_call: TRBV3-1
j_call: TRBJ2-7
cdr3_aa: ASSQGLAGYEQY

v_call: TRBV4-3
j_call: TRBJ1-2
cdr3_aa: ASSQDRGKNYGYT

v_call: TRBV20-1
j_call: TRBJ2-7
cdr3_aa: SAGLAGDFPEQY

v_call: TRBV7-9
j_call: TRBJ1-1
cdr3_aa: ASSPGRGAVTEAF

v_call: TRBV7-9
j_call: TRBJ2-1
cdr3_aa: ASSHRIDEQF

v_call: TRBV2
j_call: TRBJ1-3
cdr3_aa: ASRKTDSGNTIY

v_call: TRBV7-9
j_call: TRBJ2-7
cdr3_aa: ASSPGQGRSYEQY

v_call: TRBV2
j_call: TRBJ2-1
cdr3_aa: ASSASGLADEQF

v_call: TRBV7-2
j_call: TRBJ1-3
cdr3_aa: ASSPTRGNTIY

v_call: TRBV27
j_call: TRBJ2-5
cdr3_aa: AGTSGRKTQY

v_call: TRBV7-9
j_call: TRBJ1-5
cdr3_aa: ASSLAGSNQPQH

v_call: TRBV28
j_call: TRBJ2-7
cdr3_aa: ASSLWYEQY

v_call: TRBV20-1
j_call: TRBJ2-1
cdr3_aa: SARPHGSSYNEQF

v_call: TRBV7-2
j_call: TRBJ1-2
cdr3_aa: ASSLGAGGAEGYT

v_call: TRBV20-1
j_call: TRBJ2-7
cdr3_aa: SASDTYEQY

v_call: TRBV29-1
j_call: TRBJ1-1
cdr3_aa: SAAQRSEAF

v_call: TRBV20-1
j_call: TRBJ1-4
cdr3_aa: SARRQGGANEKLF

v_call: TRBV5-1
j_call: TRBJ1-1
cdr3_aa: ASSVGQMNTEAF

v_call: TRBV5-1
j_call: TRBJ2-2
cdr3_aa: ASSLGGLAGELF

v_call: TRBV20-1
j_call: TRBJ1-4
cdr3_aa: SAPGATNEKLF

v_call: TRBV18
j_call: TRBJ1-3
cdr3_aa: ASSPGQGKGNTIY

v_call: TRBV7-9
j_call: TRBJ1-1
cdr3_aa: ASSSSGGMNTEAF

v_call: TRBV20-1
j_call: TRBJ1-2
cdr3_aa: SARDPGRGPIYGYT

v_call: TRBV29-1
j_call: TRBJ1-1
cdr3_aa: SVAWDRGGTEAF

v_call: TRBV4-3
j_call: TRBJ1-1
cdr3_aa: ASSQDSEATEAF

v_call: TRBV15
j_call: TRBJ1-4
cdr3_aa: ATSRDPGMSEKLF

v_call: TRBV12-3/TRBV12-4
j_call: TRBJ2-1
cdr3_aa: ASSRTPGDNEQF

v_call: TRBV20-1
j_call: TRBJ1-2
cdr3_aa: SAYSNYGYT

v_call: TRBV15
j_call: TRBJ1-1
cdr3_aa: ATSRPRGLGTEAF

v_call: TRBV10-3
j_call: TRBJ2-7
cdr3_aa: AISPGQGKYEQY

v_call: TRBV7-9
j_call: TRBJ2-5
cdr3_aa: ASSPPDLREETQY

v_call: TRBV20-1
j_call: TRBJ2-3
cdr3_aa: SARGNSDTQY

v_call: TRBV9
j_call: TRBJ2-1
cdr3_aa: ASSVGENEQF

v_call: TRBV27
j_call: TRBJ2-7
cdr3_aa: ASSPTDQVYEQY